In this sample, the clone carrying this TCR beta chain turned up many times. Its specificity is unknown. Naive CD4+ cells had CD25+ Tregs removed. General observations from the study: Tumor Treg TCRs overlapped most with tumor naive CD4+ cells. The TCR gene usage of tumor memory CD4+ T cells clustered together with blood and lymph node memory CD4+ cells and with lymph node naive CD4+ cells.

Full-length variable regions came from constant-region reverse primers plus semi-nested Nested Universal Primer A PCR. TCRdb re-derived calls from the 5' RACE reads in MiXCR, one entry per CDR3 protein. This table holds about 54,000 distinct CDR3 sequences, 17% found once. The TCR originated in a female donor with breast cancer. The sample taken for sequencing was naive CD4+ T cells sorted from blood. The subset: naive CD4+ T cells, CD4+CD45RA+CD25-.

CDR3 nucleotide sequence: TGTGCCAGCAGCTTGATAGGGCATAGCAATCAGCCCCAGCATTTT. Translated: CASSLIGHSNQPQHF. The rearrangement links TRBV5-5 to TRBJ1-5; D is unclear. Germline lookup yields CDR1 SGHKS and CDR2 YYEKEE (reference sequence). This CDR3 has 15 residues. Between the trimmed V and J ends, which lost 1 base and 0 bases, there was a span of 8 bases. Full variable domain (rest looked up from reference TRBV5-5 and TRBJ1-5): DAGVTQSPTHLIKTRGQQVTLRCSPISGHKSVSWYQQVLGQGPQFIFQYYEKEERGRGNFPDRFSARQFPNYSSELNVNALLLGDSALYLCASSLIGHSNQPQHFGDGTRLSIL.